In this sample, the clone carrying this T cell receptor beta chain turned up a few times. A second PCR of 7 to 11 cycles used a sample-barcoded 5' primer and a J-beta primer mix. TCRdb ran MiXCR on the 5' RACE reads and lists one entry per CDR3 protein. The data hold more than 800,000 distinct CDR3 sequences, with under 30% observed a single time. The CDR3 runs to 10 residues. Trimming cost V 7 bases and J 12 bases, with 15 bases left between them. Germline V gene sequence: CDR1 SQVTM, CDR2 ANQGSEA. The sample comes from a study of blood T cells in healthy people across ages. Sequences were obtained from blood. The TCR originated in a woman aged 80 or older in good health. The V call is TRBV29-1, the J call TRBJ1-1; weak D call: TRBD1 (5 bases). CDR3 sequence reads: CSAMTGVPFF. The CDR3 bases are TGCAGCGCCATGACGGGGGTTCCTTTCTTT.